The entry below gives a single T cell receptor beta chain sequence along with its context. A few counts support this clone. What this receptor recognizes is not known. Base qualities were left out, and no much larger clone turns up one base away. The sample originates from a study of T cell repertoires in MIS-A myocarditis (dated 2022 in TCRdb). From the germline V gene, CDR1 is MNHEY and CDR2 is SVGEGT. V is cut back by 6 bases and J by 3 bases, with 3 bases in the junction unmatched. Including cysteine and phenylalanine, the CDR3 has 14 amino acids. This entry keeps only the CDR3 DNA: 42 bases, framed from base 1. Amplification of TCRbeta CDR3 regions relied on the immunoSEQ bias-controlled multiplex PCR, followed by high-throughput sequencing. In the paper's pipeline: The immunoSEQ vendor pipeline collapsed and filtered CDR3 sequences to measure the abundance and frequency of each unique TCRbeta CDR3. Using a 90% global sequence identity threshold, CD-HIT clustered dominant CDR3 amino acid sequences together with SARS-CoV-2-specific ImmuneCODE TCRbeta sequences. Clones at frequencies from 0.1 to 1 were categorized as hyperexpanded, and clones at frequencies from 0.01 to 0.1 were categorized as large. For the dominant clones, CDR3 amino acid sequences and V and J gene assignments were confirmed with MiXCR. The R stringdist package was used to calculate Levenshtein distances between the patient clonotypes and the ImmuneCODE hits. In its TCRdb copy, this immuneACCESS table keeps in-frame sequences only and misses some clones. Where compared with another copy, unresolved V genes explain less than half of these, and the others have no known cause. For V, J and clone size, that table is used; D and trimming come from the DNA. This sample is represented by fewer than 11,000 clones; roughly 91% of them were singletons. The top ten clonotypes cover about 2% of the sample.

The QIAamp DNA FFPE kit was used to extract genomic DNA from formalin-fixed paraffin-embedded autopsy tissue. The TCR was taken from a man aged 18-30 years with fulminant myocarditis from multisystem inflammatory syndrome in adults (MIS-A) after COVID-19. The chain links TRBV6-2 or TRBV6-3 with TRBJ2-3, with TRBD2 matching 10 junction bases. The source material was thoracic lymph node tissue obtained at autopsy. The CDR3 protein is CASSLAGETDTQYF. The bases are TGTGCCAGCAGCCTAGCGGGGGAGACAGATACGCAGTATTTT.